This T cell receptor (beta chain) was identified during a study of blood T cell repertoires in COVID-19. Individuals drawn from 24 US areas were about 18 to 95 years old. Assignments of participants to cohorts depended upon their own reported clinical history. In its sample, this clone was seen a few times. Measured with immunoSEQ multiplex PCR; TCRdb has only the in-frame clones, and not every one. The repertoire consists of under 300,000 clones, with around 81% occurring once and the leading ten covering about 3.5%. CDR3 length: 12 residues. Germline V lookup: CDR1 SEHNR, CDR2 FQNEAQ (reference sequence). Trimming took 1 base from V and 11 from J, leaving 11 bases between them.

The chain employs TRBV7-9 and TRBJ1-2; D gene unclear. The sequenced sample consisted of PBMCs or T cells enriched from blood (not recorded which). The source of this sequence is a man aged 50 or older who had recovered from COVID-19. The CDR3 sequence: CASSLELGGYTF. The CDR3 DNA is TGTGCCAGCAGCTTAGAATTGGGAGGGTACACCTTC. Full variable domain (missing parts from reference TRBV7-9 and TRBJ1-2): DTGVSQNPRHKITKRGQNVTFRCDPISEHNRLYWYRQTLGQGPEFLTYFQNEAQLEKSRLLSDRFSAERPKGSFSTLEIQRTEQGDSAMYLCASSLELGGYTFGSGTRLTVV.